This T cell receptor (beta chain) appears in the sequencing data of a study of T cell responses to AZD1222 COVID-19 vaccine. About this clone itself: Antigen specificity is unknown.

Study observations and caveats: Among spike-specific TCRs, nearly half reportedly target unmutated variant regions.

Trimming took off 4 bases at V and 0 bases at J, with 14 bases between the two ends. Germline V gives CDR1 SGHDT, CDR2 YYEEEE. The CDR3 runs 15 residues. Sequenced by immunoSEQ multiplex PCR; TCRdb stores in-frame clones only, minus some. The sample consists of some 120,000 clones, 88% of them appearing once. The chain has TRBV5-6 and TRBJ2-7; weak D call: TRBD1 (5 bases). The specimen was peripheral blood, collected on day 0 of AZD1222 vaccination. The sequence derives from an adult in good health. The DNA of the CDR3 is TGTGCCAGCAGCACGGGTCTGACAGCCTCCTACGAGCAGTACTTC. Encoded protein: CASSTGLTASYEQYF.